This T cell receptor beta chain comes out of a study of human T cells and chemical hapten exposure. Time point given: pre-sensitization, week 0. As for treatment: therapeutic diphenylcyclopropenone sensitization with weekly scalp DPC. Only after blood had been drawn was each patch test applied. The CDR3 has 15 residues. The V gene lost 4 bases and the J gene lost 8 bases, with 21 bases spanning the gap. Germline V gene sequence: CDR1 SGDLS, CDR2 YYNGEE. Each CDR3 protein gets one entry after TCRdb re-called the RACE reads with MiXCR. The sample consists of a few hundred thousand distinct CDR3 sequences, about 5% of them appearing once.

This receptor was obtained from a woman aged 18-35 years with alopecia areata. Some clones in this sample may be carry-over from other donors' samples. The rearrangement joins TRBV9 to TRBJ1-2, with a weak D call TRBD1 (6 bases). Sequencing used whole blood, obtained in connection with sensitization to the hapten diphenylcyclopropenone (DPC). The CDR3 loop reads CASSREVRGRFGYTF. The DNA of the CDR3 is TGTGCCAGCAGCCGAGAGGTCAGGGGACGATTCGGCTACACCTTC.